This entry concerns a single TCR beta chain. The antigen this receptor binds is unknown. Base-call qualities are not available, and no considerably larger clone is one nucleotide away. This sample is part of a study of a mutant IDH1 vaccine in newly diagnosed glioma (dated by TCRdb to the early 2020s). Regarding the study in general: Vaccination started 4-6 weeks after radiotherapy alone, or was given together with temozolomide cycles in the groups whose treatment included chemotherapy. Of the approximately 30 treated patients, roughly 60% were male and 37.5% were female, and a mean age of roughly 37 years was recorded. Prior to enrollment, standard therapy consisting of radiotherapy alone, temozolomide alone, or radiochemotherapy with temozolomide had been administered to patients, with the combination being received by most patients. The week-35 safety follow-up was designated visit V12, and the week-47 end of study was designated visit V13. Peripheral blood samples were drawn at six visits, namely V03 (baseline), V05, V07, V10, V12 and V13. Longitudinal TCRB deep sequencing was performed for 20 to 25 treated patients wherever samples were available for exploratory analyses.

Here is what the overall study found, with its caveats: Immune responses induced by the vaccine were seen in around 93% of patients across multiple MHC alleles. The authors noted that analyses of patient blood samples could not be reproduced because of sample limitations. Changes in the top peripheral T cell clonotypes picked up by TCRB sequencing did not appear to be linked to pseudoprogression. Availability determined which PBMC samples were chosen for TCRB deep sequencing.

From the cysteine up to the phenylalanine, the CDR3 has a length of 13 residues. The only DNA kept is the CDR3, 39 bases in frame from the first base. CDR1 SNHLY and CDR2 FYNNEI are derived from the germline V gene. V lost 9 bases and J lost 3 bases; the stretch between them is 13 bases long. The library came from the immunoSEQ multiplex PCR assay. Following the manufacturer's protocol, the hsTCRB Kit was used to amplify rearranged TCR beta chain sequences. An Illumina MiSeq was used to sequence the TCRB libraries. The authors processed their data as follows. The kit vendor's proprietary platform handled demultiplexing, trimming and gene mapping. Imported from immuneACCESS, the table was reduced by TCRdb to in-frame sequences with V and J called. These copies leave out some clones; in studies compared against another copy, an unresolved V gene accounts for under half, and the cause of the remainder is not known. V, J and clone size reflect that table, while D and trimming were determined from the DNA. Present in this sample are 50,000 to 70,000 clones, about nine tenths of which were seen just once. The top ten hold over 1.5% of the sample.

Taken with the paper, the label for time point translates to: week 35, safety follow-up. Every vaccine dose consisted of 300 ug of a 20-mer mutant IDH1 peptide in Montanide, administered subcutaneously together with topical imiquimod. Eight vaccinations were administered to patients in weeks 1, 3, 5, 7, 11, 15, 19 and 23, corresponding to visits V03 through V10. The donors had newly diagnosed IDH1-mutant astrocytomas of WHO grade 3 or 4 that showed loss of nuclear ATRX. The samples were drawn from NOA16, a multicentre, single-arm, open-label phase I trial in Germany that tested a mutant IDH1 peptide vaccine in humans for the first time. Genomic DNA for TCRB sequencing was extracted from EDTA blood using the DNeasy Blood and Tissue Kit.

This TCR derives from a man aged 35-49 years with glioma. The sequence is built from TRBV2 and TRBJ2-3; the D gene is unclear. The sequences come from PBMCs, collected from a glioma patient whose treatment included an IDH1 peptide vaccine. The CDR3 reads as follows: CARTSQLTDTQYF. The nucleotides are TGTGCCAGAACGAGTCAACTAACAGATACGCAGTATTTT. The variable domain in full, with residues beyond the CDR3 obtained from the reference TRBV2 and TRBJ2-3 genes, is EPEVTQTPSHQVTQMGQEVILRCVPISNHLYFYWYRQILGQKVEFLVSFYNNEISEKSEIFDDQFSVERPDGSNFTLKIRSTKLEDSAMYFCARTSQLTDTQYFGPGTRLTVL.